Presented here are 8 T cell receptor beta chains from one specimen sequenced in a study of blood T cell repertoires in COVID-19. Libraries were prepared by immunoSEQ multiplex PCR; TCRdb keeps only in-frame clonotypes and omits some of them. The sample holds approximately 90,000 clones, roughly 88% seen once. Input material: peripheral blood. These receptors were taken from an elderly woman with active or convalescent COVID-19.

The chain uses TRBV4-1 and TRBJ2-2; possibly TRBD1 for D (6 bases). This CDR3 has 18 amino acids. CDR1 MGHRA and CDR2 YSYEKL come from the germline V gene. V lost 2 bases and J lost 5, with 21 bases in between. The CDR3 sequence is CASSQLGVRDIKTGELFF. The DNA for the CDR3 is TGCGCCAGCAGCCAATTAGGGGTCCGGGACATTAAAACCGGGGAGCTGTTTTTT.

This chain links TRBV3-1 (or the pseudogene TRBV3-2) with TRBJ1-6; 7 bases are a match to TRBD1. CDR3 length: 15 residues. The germline gives CDR1 LGHDT, CDR2 YNNKEL (reference sequence). V shed 3 bases, J shed 3 bases, and the junction held 2 bases outside the gene matches. Here the CDR3 DNA reads TGTGCCAGCAGCCAGCGACAGGGCTATAATTCACCCCTCCACTTT. Translated: CASSQRQGYNSPLHF.

This chain uses TRBV3-1 (or the pseudogene TRBV3-2) with TRBJ1-2, with D tentatively TRBD1 (5 bases). V dropped 4 bases and J dropped 4 bases, with 10 bases sitting between them. This CDR3 has 13 residues. The germline V gene has CDR1 LGHDT and CDR2 YNNKEL (reference sequence). The CDR3 coding sequence is TGTGCCAGCAGCCCAATGGGGGGCTATGGCTACACCTTC. Its protein product is CASSPMGGYGYTF.

The chain carries TRBV9 and TRBJ2-2, with 8 bases fitting TRBD1. Germline CDR1 is SGDLS and CDR2 is YYNGEE. The trim removed 4 bases at V and 2 bases at J, leaving 7 bases unmatched. The CDR3 is made up of 16 amino acids. In DNA form, the CDR3 reads TGTGCCAGCAGCCCCCGGACAGGGTATAACACCGGGGAGCTGTTTTTT. The encoded protein is CASSPRTGYNTGELFF. Full variable domain (rest looked up from reference TRBV9 and TRBJ2-2): DSGVTQTPKHLITATGQRVTLRCSPRSGDLSVYWYQQSLDQGLQFLIQYYNGEERAKGNILERFSAQQFPDLHSELNLSSLELGDSALYFCASSPRTGYNTGELFFGEGSRLTVL.

This sequence joins TRBV10-3 and TRBJ2-3; TRBD1 is a possible D gene (5 bases). This CDR3 has 15 amino acids. Germline loops: CDR1 ENHRY, CDR2 SYGVKD. Trimming took 3 bases from V and 4 from J, leaving 14 bases between them. CDR3 bases: TGTGCCATCAGTGACCGACAGAGGTTCCCAGATACGCAGTATTTT. Its protein is CAISDRQRFPDTQYF.

This rearrangement joins TRBV28 to TRBJ1-5; perhaps TRBD1 as D (5 bases). This CDR3 comprises 15 residues. The germline V gene encodes CDR1 MDHEN and CDR2 SYDVKM. The V end lost 5 bases, the J end lost 4 bases, and 15 bases lay between the germline ends. CDR3 region: CASSPNDRNNQPQHF. The CDR3 nucleotides read TGTGCCAGCAGTCCGAACGACAGAAATAATCAGCCCCAGCATTTT.

This clone has a handful of counts. In DNA form, the CDR3 reads TGCGCCAGCAGCCCGAACCACAGGGTTCAGAACACTGAAGCTTTCTTT. Translation gives CASSPNHRVQNTEAFF. The chain uses TRBV5-1 and TRBJ1-1; a possible D gene is TRBD1 (6 bases). The germline V gene encodes CDR1 SGHRS and CDR2 YFSETQ. The CDR3 covers 16 residues. V lost 4 bases, J lost 1 base, and 17 bases lay in between.

The rearrangement links TRBV5-4 to TRBJ2-2; 9 nucleotides agree with TRBD1. J gave up 3 bases and V 6 bases, and 6 bases lay outside the gene matches. This CDR3 has 15 amino acids. Germline V gene data show CDR1 as SGHNT and CDR2 as YYREEE (reference sequence). The CDR3 sequence is CASTLDRGHTGELFF. In nucleotides, the CDR3 is TGTGCCAGCACCCTGGACAGGGGTCACACCGGGGAGCTGTTTTTT.